The 8 T cell receptor beta chains in this list originate from one sample, sequenced in a study of T cell responses to AZD1222 COVID-19 vaccine (dated by TCRdb to the early 2020s). The time point tag for this specimen amounts to: baseline before first vaccination. Receptor libraries were prepared by the immunoSEQ multiplex PCR assay. TCRdb took over this immuneACCESS table, retaining in-frame rearrangements with V and J assigned. Such tables are incomplete; in checked studies, under half of the missing clones stem from an unresolved V gene, and the remainder is unexplained. This sample is represented by 120,000 or so clones; about 90% of them were singletons. The ten largest account for 1.1% of the sample. The sequences come from peripheral blood, collected on day 0 of AZD1222 vaccination. These TCRs come from an adult in good health.

The V and J genes are TRBV5-4 and TRBJ2-1; TRBD2 matches 7 bases. Germline CDR1 is SGHNT and CDR2 is YYREEE (reference sequence). V trimming: 1 base; J trimming: 2 bases; junction bases outside the gene matches: 6. The CDR3 covers 16 residues. The CDR3: CASSLKASGAYNEQFF. The CDR3 DNA sequence: TGTGCCAGCAGCTTGAAAGCTAGCGGAGCCTACAATGAGCAGTTCTTC.

The rearrangement uses TRBV12-3 or TRBV12-4 and TRBJ1-5, with D hard to call. The length of the CDR3 is 11 residues. V was pared by 6 bases and J by 10 bases, with 10 bases between. As DNA, the CDR3 is TGTGCCAGCAGATCCTTGGGACCCCAGCATTTT. Amino acid sequence: CASRSLGPQHF.

The CDR3 reads CASSPADRIIYEQYF. The CDR3 DNA follows: TGCGCCAGCAGCCCCGCAGACAGGATAATTTACGAGCAGTACTTC. The chain recombines TRBV5-1 with TRBJ2-7; possible D gene TRBD1, 6 bases. Trimming pared 4 bases from V and 4 bases from J, leaving 18 bases between. The CDR3 is made up of 15 amino acids. Germline-derived CDR1 and CDR2 are SGHRS and YFSETQ.

The chain uses TRBV28 and TRBJ2-5; 10 nucleotides line up with TRBD1. This CDR3 comprises 15 residues. Germline V CDR1 and CDR2: MDHEN, SYDVKM. The J segment lost 4 bases and the V segment lost 4 bases, leaving 6 bases of the junction unmatched. CDR3 residues: CASSSGQGMRETQYF. The CDR3 nucleotides are TGTGCCAGCAGTTCGGGACAGGGGATGCGAGAGACCCAGTACTTC.

The genes are TRBV7-9 and TRBJ1-1; no clear D. Germline CDR1 and CDR2: SEHNR and FQNEAQ (reference sequence). The CDR3 totals 13 residues. Trimming left V 5 bases short and J 6 bases short, with 13 bases between. CDR3 in amino acids: CASSPGVRAEAFF. DNA for the CDR3: TGTGCCAGCAGCCCCGGGGTTAGGGCTGAAGCTTTCTTT.

The chain uses TRBV5-1 and TRBJ1-1, with D tentatively TRBD1 (5 bases). The CDR3 loop spans 13 amino acids. V was cut by 4 bases and J by 4 bases, with 11 bases left in between. The V gene's germline CDR1 is SGHRS and CDR2 YFSETQ. In DNA form, the CDR3 reads TGCGCCAGCAGCCGAGTGGGACTCACTGAAGCTTTCTTT. It codes for CASSRVGLTEAFF.

The CDR3 reads CASSPRLAGVGEQYF. Written as DNA, the CDR3 is TGTGCCAGCAGCCCGCGACTAGCGGGAGTGGGGGAGCAGTACTTC. The chain uses TRBV7-3 and TRBJ2-7, with TRBD2 matching over 12 bases. V dropped 5 bases and J dropped 7; count of bases not matched to a gene: 9. Germline assignment: CDR1 SGHTA and CDR2 FQGTGA. This CDR3 has 15 amino acids.

The chain employs TRBV11-2 and TRBJ2-1; D is unclear. The V gene lost 3 bases and the J gene lost 5 bases, with 11 bases spanning the gap. This CDR3 comprises 14 residues. Per germline, CDR1 SGHAT and CDR2 FQNNGV. The CDR3 bases are TGTGCCAGCAGCTTCGCCTCACCGGACAATGAGCAGTTCTTC. Its protein is CASSFASPDNEQFF.